The 5 T cell receptor beta chains below come from one sample, sequenced in a study of T cell responses to AZD1222 COVID-19 vaccine. Profiling relied on immunoSEQ multiplex PCR, and the TCRdb table lists in-frame clones only, not all of them. The table lists 86,000 or so clones, over 85% of them singletons. The sequencing used peripheral blood, collected on day 0 of AZD1222 vaccination. The receptor source for this set is an adult in good health.

This clone was observed once. The J gene is TRBJ1-1, the V gene TRBV11-2, with D perhaps TRBD1 (5 bases). The length of the CDR3 is 17 residues. Germline CDR1 and CDR2: SGHAT and FQNNGV. The V end lost 1 base, the J end lost 1 base, and 16 bases lay between the germline ends. DNA for the CDR3: TGTGCCAGCAGCTTAGCCGCGGGAGGGGTTACGAACACTGAAGCTTTCTTT. Residues: CASSLAAGGVTNTEAFF.

The J gene is TRBJ2-1, the V gene TRBV12-5; 10 bases align to TRBD2. Germline loops: CDR1 LGHNT, CDR2 FRNRAP. The J segment lost 0 bases and the V segment lost 5 bases, leaving 4 bases of the junction unmatched. The CDR3 is made up of 16 amino acids. The CDR3 here is CASGRTSGSSYNEQFF. CDR3 nucleotides: TGTGCTAGTGGTCGGACTAGCGGTAGCTCCTACAATGAGCAGTTCTTC.

This clone has a single count. This sequence joins TRBV6-5 and TRBJ2-2; maybe TRBD2 (6 bases). CDR1 and CDR2 (germline): MNHEY, SVGAGI. V was cut by 8 bases and J by 2 bases, with 12 bases left in between. The CDR3 consists of 14 residues. CDR3 DNA: TGTGCCAGCTCCCGGGACTTCAACACCGGGGAGCTGTTTTTT. Protein: CASSRDFNTGELFF.

V usage is TRBV7-9 and J usage is TRBJ1-1, with a weak D call TRBD1 (5 bases). V was trimmed by 1 base and J by 5 bases, leaving 14 bases between them. The germline V gene encodes CDR1 SEHNR and CDR2 FQNEAQ (reference sequence). The CDR3 has 15 amino acids. The CDR3 sequence: CASSLGWTGGTEAFF. CDR3 DNA sequence: TGTGCCAGCAGCTTAGGATGGACCGGGGGGACTGAAGCTTTCTTT. Combining the CDR3 with reference TRBV7-9 and TRBJ1-1 gives the whole variable domain DTGVSQNPRHKITKRGQNVTFRCDPISEHNRLYWYRQTLGQGPEFLTYFQNEAQLEKSRLLSDRFSAERPKGSFSTLEIQRTEQGDSAMYLCASSLGWTGGTEAFFGQGTRLTVV.

The chain joins TRBV19 to TRBJ1-1, with D tentatively TRBD1 (5 bases). The CDR3 extends over 19 amino acids. Trimming shortened V by 6 bases and J by 1 base, and 27 bases separated the two germline ends. The germline V gene encodes CDR1 LNHDA and CDR2 SQIVND (reference sequence). This chain's CDR3 is CASSPDGDWTIGWNTEAFF. The CDR3 coding sequence is TGTGCCAGTAGCCCCGATGGAGATTGGACAATAGGGTGGAACACTGAAGCTTTCTTT. The entire variable domain, with the rest obtained from reference TRBV19 and TRBJ1-1, is as follows: DGGITQSPKYLFRKEGQNVTLSCEQNLNHDAMYWYRQDPGQGLRLIYYSQIVNDFQKGDIAEGYSVSREKKESFPLTVTSAQKNPTAFYLCASSPDGDWTIGWNTEAFFGQGTRLTVV.